These T cell receptor beta chains were read from a single sample in a study of shared clonotypes between healthy human individuals. The table came from immunoSEQ multiplex PCR; TCRdb's copy has only in-frame clones and leaves some out. The data hold about 2 million clones, with approximately 95% observed a single time. The source material was naive CD8+ T cells sorted from blood. The origin of the receptors is a man aged 18-30 years in good health. Each CDR3 is given with its conserved first and last residue. The D gene is left open where the match is weak. The size field is filled for only some rows; it gives once, few, many or a size class.

j_call | clone_size | d_call | cdr3_length | v_call | cdr3_nt | cdr3_aa
TRBJ2-3 | . | . | 15 | TRBV11-2 | TGTGCCAGCAGCTTAGGAGGAGGGGTGGCAGATACGCAGTATTTT | CASSLGGGVADTQYF
TRBJ1-1 | . | . | 13 | TRBV2 | TGTGCCAGCAGTGTAGGGTTGAACACTGAAGCTTTCTTT | CASSVGLNTEAFF
TRBJ1-2 | . | . | 13 | TRBV6-5 | TGTGCCAGCAGTTACTCAGGGGTCGATGGCTACACCTTC | CASSYSGVDGYTF
TRBJ1-1 | . | . | 14 | TRBV4-1 | TGCGCCAGCAGCAAAGAGGGGCGAGGCACTGAAGCTTTCTTT | CASSKEGRGTEAFF
TRBJ2-7 | . | . | 15 | TRBV10-3 | TGTGCCATCAGTGATAACAGAGTTCAGAACTCCGAGCAGTACTTC | CAISDNRVQNSEQYF
TRBJ2-7 | . | TRBD1 | 17 | TRBV7-9 | TGTGCCAGCAGCCCGCCCCTCCCCGGACAGGGGTCCTACGAGCAGTACTTC | CASSPPLPGQGSYEQYF
TRBJ2-7 | once | TRBD1 | 15 | TRBV7-8 | TGTGCCAGCAGCCCCCGGGACAGGCCCTATGACGAGCAGTACTTC | CASSPRDRPYDEQYF
TRBJ1-2 | . | . | 13 | TRBV7-3 | TGTGCCAGCAGCTTTCTCGAAGGGGGAGGCTACACCTTC | CASSFLEGGGYTF
TRBJ1-1 | . | . | 13 | TRBV29-1 | TGCAGCGGCGAGGGACACTTGAACACTGAAGCTTTCTTT | CSGEGHLNTEAFF
TRBJ2-7 | . | TRBD1 | 15 | TRBV4-3 | TGCGCCAGCAGCCTCCATCGAGACAGGGACTACGAGCAGTACTTC | CASSLHRDRDYEQYF
TRBJ2-5 | . | . | 13 | TRBV27 | TGTGCCAGCTCCCTGTGGCGGCAAGAGACCCAGTACTTC | CASSLWRQETQYF
TRBJ1-2 | . | . | 13 | TRBV27 | TGTGCCAGCAGTTCCAGGGACTACTATGGCTACACCTTC | CASSSRDYYGYTF
TRBJ2-5 | . | TRBD1 | 15 | TRBV27 | TGTGCCAGCAGTCCCTGGACAGGGGGCTTGGAGACCCAGTACTTC | CASSPWTGGLETQYF
TRBJ2-1 | . | . | 12 | TRBV11-2 | TGTGCCAGCAGCAGAGACTCGTATGAACAGTTCTTC | CASSRDSYEQFF
TRBJ2-7 | . | . | 16 | TRBV6-5 | TGTGCCAGCAGTTACAATCCGGACGGCGCCACCTACGAGCAGTACTTC | CASSYNPDGATYEQYF
TRBJ1-6 | . | . | 13 | TRBV13 | TGTGCCAGCACCGAAGGCTCAGGTTCACCCCTCCACTTT | CASTEGSGSPLHF
TRBJ1-1 | . | . | 16 | TRBV27 | TGTGCCAGCAGTGATAGGGGCAATTCCCCGAACACTGAAGCTTTCTTT | CASSDRGNSPNTEAFF
TRBJ1-1 | . | . | 15 | TRBV29-1 | TGCAGCGTTGAAGATCCCGTGGCAGCTAACACTGAAGCTTTCTTT | CSVEDPVAANTEAFF
TRBJ2-1 | . | . | 16 | TRBV7-9 | TGTGCCAGCAGCTACTCCGGCGGACCCCTCCGGCAAGAGCAGTTCTTC | CASSYSGGPLRQEQFF
TRBJ1-1 | . | . | 13 | TRBV6-5 | TGTGCCAGCAGTTCGACCGGGTTCACTGAAGCTTTCTTT | CASSSTGFTEAFF
TRBJ1-1 | . | TRBD1 | 16 | TRBV4-1 | TGCGCCAGCAGCCGTGGGGACAGTCTATCGAACACTGAAGCTTTCTTT | CASSRGDSLSNTEAFF
TRBJ1-5 | . | . | 15 | TRBV18 | TGTGCCAGCTCACTCGAGGACGGATACAATCAGCCCCAGCATTTT | CASSLEDGYNQPQHF
TRBJ1-4 | . | TRBD1 | 16 | TRBV9 | TGTGCCAGCAGCGCGTATACGGGACAGAGTAATGAAAAACTGTTTTTT | CASSAYTGQSNEKLFF
TRBJ2-1 | . | . | 14 | TRBV9 | TGTGCCAGCAGTGCACATGGGGGGTACAATGAGCAGTTCTTC | CASSAHGGYNEQFF
TRBJ2-2 | . | . | 14 | TRBV28 | TGTGCCAGCAGTTTAGGTGGGGAAGCCGGGGAGCTGTTTTTT | CASSLGGEAGELFF
TRBJ2-3 | . | . | 12 | TRBV9 | TGTGCCAGCAGCGGGCTCACAGATACGCAGTATTTT | CASSGLTDTQYF
TRBJ2-7 | . | . | 12 | TRBV5-1 | TGCGCCAGCAGCGCGATCGGAGACGAGCAGTACTTC | CASSAIGDEQYF
TRBJ1-3 | . | . | 14 | TRBV28 | TGTGCCAGCAGTTTCGGAGGAGATGGAAACACCATATATTTT | CASSFGGDGNTIYF
TRBJ1-2 | few | TRBD1 | 13 | TRBV7-9 | TGTGCCAGCAGCACGCCGGGACAGAATGGCTACACCTTC | CASSTPGQNGYTF
TRBJ2-3 | . | TRBD1 | 16 | TRBV28 | TGTGCCAGCAGTTTACCCCCCACAGGGGGTGCAGATACGCAGTATTTT | CASSLPPTGGADTQYF
TRBJ2-7 | few | TRBD1 | 15 | TRBV29-1 | TGCAGCGTGGAAGGTGGGGGACAGGGGTCCTACGAGCAGTACTTC | CSVEGGGQGSYEQYF
TRBJ2-7 | . | TRBD1 | 14 | TRBV7-6 | TGTGCCAGCAGCTTAGGGCAGGGGGACTACGAGCAGTACTTC | CASSLGQGDYEQYF
TRBJ1-3 | . | . | 15 | TRBV27 | TGTGCCAGCAGTCCTCGACCTTTATCTGGAAACACCATATATTTT | CASSPRPLSGNTIYF
TRBJ1-5 | . | TRBD1 | 17 | TRBV5-6 | TGTGCCAGCAGCTTGGGTTTGTACAGGGGGCCAAATCAGCCCCAGCATTTT | CASSLGLYRGPNQPQHF
TRBJ2-7 | . | . | 12 | TRBV5-6 | TGTGCCAGCACCTCGGGGGACTTCGGGCAGTACTTC | CASTSGDFGQYF
TRBJ1-4 | . | TRBD1 | 14 | TRBV2 | TGTGCCAGCAGCTTCACCGGGACAGGCGAAAAACTGTTTTTT | CASSFTGTGEKLFF
TRBJ2-4 | . | TRBD1 | 16 | TRBV5-1 | TGCGCCAGCAGCCCTAGGACAGGGGGCGCCTTAGACATTCAGTACTTC | CASSPRTGGALDIQYF
TRBJ1-3 | . | TRBD1 | 17 | TRBV5-1 | TGCGCCAGCAGCCCGGGGGCTGACAGGGTTCTCGGAAACACCATATATTTT | CASSPGADRVLGNTIYF
TRBJ1-5 | . | . | 15 | TRBV5-6 | TGTGCCAGCAGCTTAACAACAGGGAGTAATCAGCCCCAGCATTTT | CASSLTTGSNQPQHF
TRBJ2-7 | . | . | 14 | TRBV9 | TGTGCCAGCAGCCCGGGACACACGGCCTACGAGCAGTACTTC | CASSPGHTAYEQYF
TRBJ2-1 | . | TRBD2 | 15 | TRBV6-1 | TGTGCCAGCAGTGAAGGGACTAGCGTATACAATGAGCAGTTCTTC | CASSEGTSVYNEQFF
TRBJ2-7 | . | . | 15 | TRBV28 | TGTGCCAGCAGTTCCCCCTACAGTGAACCCTACGAGCAGTACTTC | CASSSPYSEPYEQYF
TRBJ2-7 | . | . | 19 | TRBV7-9 | TGTGCCAGCAGCACAAGAGCGGATATCGGCAGGGCCCACCCCTACGAGCAGTACTTC | CASSTRADIGRAHPYEQYF
TRBJ2-7 | . | . | 15 | TRBV9 | TGTGCCAGCAGCGTAGCCGGGGTTTTAGGGGACGAGCAGTACTTC | CASSVAGVLGDEQYF
TRBJ2-1 | . | TRBD1 | 14 | TRBV29-1 | TGCAGCGTTGAGCCGACAGGGGTGGGCAATGAGCAGTTCTTC | CSVEPTGVGNEQFF
TRBJ1-6 | . | TRBD1 | 14 | TRBV6-1 | TGTGCCAGCACTAGCCGGGACAGGGGATCACCCCTCCACTTT | CASTSRDRGSPLHF
TRBJ2-4 | . | . | 15 | TRBV7-9 | TGTGCCAGCAGCTTCTCCGAGCTTGACAAAAACATTCAGTACTTC | CASSFSELDKNIQYF
TRBJ2-7 | once | TRBD1 | 15 | TRBV2 | TGTGCCAGCAGTGACCCGGGACAGGGAATCTACGAGCAGTACTTC | CASSDPGQGIYEQYF
TRBJ2-1 | . | TRBD2 | 17 | TRBV13 | TGTGCCAGCAGCTTAGCGGGGAGCGGGGGCTCGCTAATTGAGCAGTTCTTC | CASSLAGSGGSLIEQFF
TRBJ2-1 | . | . | 16 | TRBV7-9 | TGTGCCAGCAGCTCAGGGGAGGGAACCTCCTACAATGAGCAGTTCTTC | CASSSGEGTSYNEQFF
TRBJ1-6 | . | . | 12 | TRBV2 | TGTGCCAGTGAGGCCGTAGGGCCACCCCTCCACTTT | CASEAVGPPLHF
TRBJ2-7 | . | . | 14 | TRBV7-9 | TGTGCCAGCAGCTTGGGCAGTCCCTCCTACGAGCAGTACTTC | CASSLGSPSYEQYF
TRBJ1-1 | once | . | 16 | TRBV7-9 | TGTGCCAGCAGCGATGGGGAGGGGAACCTGAACACTGAAGCTTTCTTT | CASSDGEGNLNTEAFF
TRBJ2-2 | . | . | 16 | TRBV11-3 | TGTGCCAGCAGCCCCAACGGGGTTTCTTTACCCGGGGAGCTGTTTTTT | CASSPNGVSLPGELFF
TRBJ2-1 | . | . | 15 | TRBV6-1 | TGTGCCAGCACCCCAAGGTGGGCCCCCTCCCTTGAGCAGTTCTTC | CASTPRWAPSLEQFF
TRBJ1-1 | . | TRBD1 | 13 | TRBV15 | TGTGCCACCACCGATCAGGGGGAGGCTGAAGCTTTCTTT | CATTDQGEAEAFF
TRBJ2-1 | . | . | 12 | TRBV4-3 | TGCGCCAGCAGCCAAGTTGCTACTGAGCAGTTCTTC | CASSQVATEQFF